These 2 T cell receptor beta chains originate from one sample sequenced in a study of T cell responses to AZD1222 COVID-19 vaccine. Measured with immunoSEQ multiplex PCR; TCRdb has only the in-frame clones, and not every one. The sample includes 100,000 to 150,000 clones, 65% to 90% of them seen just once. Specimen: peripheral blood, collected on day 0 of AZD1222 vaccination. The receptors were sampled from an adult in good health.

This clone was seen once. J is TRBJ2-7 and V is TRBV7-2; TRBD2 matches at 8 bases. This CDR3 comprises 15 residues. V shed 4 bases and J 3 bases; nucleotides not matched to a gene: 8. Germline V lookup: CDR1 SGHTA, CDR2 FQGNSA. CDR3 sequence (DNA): TGTGCCAGCAGCTCGGGACTAGTCGGCCTCTACGAGCAGTACTTC. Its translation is CASSSGLVGLYEQYF.

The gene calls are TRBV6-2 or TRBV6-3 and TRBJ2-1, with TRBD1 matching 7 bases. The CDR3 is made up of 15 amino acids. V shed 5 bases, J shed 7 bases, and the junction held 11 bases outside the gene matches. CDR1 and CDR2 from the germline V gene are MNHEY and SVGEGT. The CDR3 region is CASSTKTGPINEQFF. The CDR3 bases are TGTGCCAGCAGTACAAAGACAGGGCCGATTAATGAGCAGTTCTTC.